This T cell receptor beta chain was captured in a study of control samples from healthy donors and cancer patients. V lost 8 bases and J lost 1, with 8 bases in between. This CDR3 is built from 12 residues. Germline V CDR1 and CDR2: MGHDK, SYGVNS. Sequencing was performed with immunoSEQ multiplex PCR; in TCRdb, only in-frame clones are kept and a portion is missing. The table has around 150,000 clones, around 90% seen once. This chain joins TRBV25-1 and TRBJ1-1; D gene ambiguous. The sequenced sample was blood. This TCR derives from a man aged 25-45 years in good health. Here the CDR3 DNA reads TGTGCCAGCTTTGACTCGAACACTGAAGCTTTCTTT. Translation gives CASFDSNTEAFF.